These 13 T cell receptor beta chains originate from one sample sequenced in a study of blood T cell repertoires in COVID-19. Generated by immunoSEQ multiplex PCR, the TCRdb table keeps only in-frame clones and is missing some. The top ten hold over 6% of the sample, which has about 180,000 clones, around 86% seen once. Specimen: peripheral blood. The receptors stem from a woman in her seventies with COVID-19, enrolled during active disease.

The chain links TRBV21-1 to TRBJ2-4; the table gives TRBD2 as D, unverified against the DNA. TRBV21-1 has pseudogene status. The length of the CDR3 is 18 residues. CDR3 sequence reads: CASSKELEVRIAKNIQYF. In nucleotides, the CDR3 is TGTGCCAGCAGCAAAGAACTTGAGGTACGGATAGCCAAAAACATTCAGTACTTC.

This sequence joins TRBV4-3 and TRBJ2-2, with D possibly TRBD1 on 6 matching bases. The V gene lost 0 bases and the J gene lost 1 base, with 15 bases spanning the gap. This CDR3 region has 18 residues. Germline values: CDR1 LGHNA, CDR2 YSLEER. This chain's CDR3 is CASSQDGMAQGNTGELFF. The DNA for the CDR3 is TGCGCCAGCAGCCAAGATGGTATGGCACAGGGGAACACCGGGGAGCTGTTTTTT.

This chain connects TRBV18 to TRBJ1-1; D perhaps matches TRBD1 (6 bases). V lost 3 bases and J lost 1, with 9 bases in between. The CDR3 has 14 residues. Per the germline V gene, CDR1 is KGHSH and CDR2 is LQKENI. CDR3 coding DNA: TGTGCCAGCTCACCTTCCAGGGGGAACACTGAAGCTTTCTTT. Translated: CASSPSRGNTEAFF.

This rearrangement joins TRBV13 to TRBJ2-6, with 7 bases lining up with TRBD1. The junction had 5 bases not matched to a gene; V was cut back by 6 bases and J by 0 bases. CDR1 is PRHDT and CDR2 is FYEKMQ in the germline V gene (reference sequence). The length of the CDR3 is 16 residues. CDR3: CASRPTGSSGANVLTF. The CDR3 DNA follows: TGTGCCAGCAGGCCGACAGGGTCCTCTGGGGCCAACGTCCTGACTTTC. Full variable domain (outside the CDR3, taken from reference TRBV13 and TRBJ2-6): AAGVIQSPRHLIKEKRETATLKCYPIPRHDTVYWYQQGPGQDPQFLISFYEKMQSDKGSIPDRFSAQQFSDYHSELNMSSLELGDSALYFCASRPTGSSGANVLTFGAGSRLTVL.

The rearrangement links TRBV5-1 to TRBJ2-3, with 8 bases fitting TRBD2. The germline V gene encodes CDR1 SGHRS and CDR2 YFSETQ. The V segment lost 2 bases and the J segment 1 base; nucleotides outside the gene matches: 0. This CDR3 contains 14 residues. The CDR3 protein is CASSFSGGTDTQYF. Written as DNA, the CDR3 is TGCGCCAGCAGCTTTAGCGGGGGCACAGATACGCAGTATTTT.

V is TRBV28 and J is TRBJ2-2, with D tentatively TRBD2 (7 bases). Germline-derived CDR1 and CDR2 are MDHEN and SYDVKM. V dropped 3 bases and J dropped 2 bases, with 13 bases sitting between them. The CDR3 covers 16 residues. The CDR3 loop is CASSFGGGGNTGELFF. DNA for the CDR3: TGTGCCAGCAGTTTCGGGGGCGGGGGCAACACCGGGGAGCTGTTTTTT.

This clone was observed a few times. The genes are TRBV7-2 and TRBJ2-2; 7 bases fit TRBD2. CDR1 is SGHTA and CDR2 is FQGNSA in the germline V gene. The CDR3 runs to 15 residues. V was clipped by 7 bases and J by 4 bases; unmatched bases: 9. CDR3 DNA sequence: TGTGCCAGCAAAAGTGGCGGGAGTGGCACCGGGGAGCTGTTTTTT. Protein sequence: CASKSGGSGTGELFF.

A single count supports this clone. The CDR3 protein is CASSYFHGSSTEQYF. In nucleotides, the CDR3 is TGTGCCAGCAGCTATTTTCACGGGAGTAGTACCGAGCAGTACTTC. J is TRBJ2-7 and V is TRBV7-2; D perhaps matches TRBD2 (6 bases). Germline V gene sequence: CDR1 SGHTA, CDR2 FQGNSA. This CDR3 spans 15 amino acids. Trimming took off 4 bases at V and 6 bases at J, with 19 bases between the two ends.

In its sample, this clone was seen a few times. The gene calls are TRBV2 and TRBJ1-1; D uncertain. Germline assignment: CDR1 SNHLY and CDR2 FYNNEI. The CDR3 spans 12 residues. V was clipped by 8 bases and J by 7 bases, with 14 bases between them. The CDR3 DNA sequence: TGTGCCAGCCTCGGTTTGGGCGTTGAAGCTTTCTTT. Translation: CASLGLGVEAFF. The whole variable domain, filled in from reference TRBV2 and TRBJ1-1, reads EPEVTQTPSHQVTQMGQEVILRCVPISNHLYFYWYRQILGQKVEFLVSFYNNEISEKSEIFDDQFSVERPDGSNFTLKIRSTKLEDSAMYFCASLGLGVEAFFGQGTRLTVV.

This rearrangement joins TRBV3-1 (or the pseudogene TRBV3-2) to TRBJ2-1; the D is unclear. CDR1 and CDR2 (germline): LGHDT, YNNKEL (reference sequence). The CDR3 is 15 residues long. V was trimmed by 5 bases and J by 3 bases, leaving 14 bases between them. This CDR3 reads CASSYSLLGYNEQFF. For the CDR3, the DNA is TGTGCCAGCAGCTATTCACTACTCGGCTACAATGAGCAGTTCTTC.

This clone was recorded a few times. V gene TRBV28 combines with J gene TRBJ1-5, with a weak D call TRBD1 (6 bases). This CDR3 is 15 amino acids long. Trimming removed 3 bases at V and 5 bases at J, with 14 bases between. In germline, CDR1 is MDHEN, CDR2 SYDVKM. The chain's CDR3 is CASSLDQGNHQPQHF. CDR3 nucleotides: TGTGCCAGCAGTTTGGATCAGGGGAACCATCAGCCCCAGCATTTT.

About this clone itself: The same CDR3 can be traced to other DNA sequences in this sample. DNA of the CDR3: TGTGCCAGCTCACCTGAGACAGGGGGCTCCTACGAGCAGTACTTC. As protein: CASSPETGGSYEQYF. The genes are TRBV18 and TRBJ2-7, with TRBD1 matching over 9 bases. The germline gives CDR1 KGHSH, CDR2 LQKENI. This CDR3 contains 15 residues. The trim removed 3 bases at V and 0 bases at J, leaving 3 bases unmatched.

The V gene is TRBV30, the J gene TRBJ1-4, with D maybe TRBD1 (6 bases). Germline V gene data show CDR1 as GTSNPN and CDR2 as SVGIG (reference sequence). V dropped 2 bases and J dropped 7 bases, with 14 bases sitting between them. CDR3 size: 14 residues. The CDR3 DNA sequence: TGTGCCTGGAGTAACGGGGGGCGAGGTGAAAAACTGTTTTTT. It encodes CAWSNGGRGEKLFF.